Sequencing of this T cell receptor beta chain was carried out in a study of shared clonotypes between healthy human individuals. Overall study findings and caveats: In general, naive subsets displayed greater estimated richness than memory subsets did.

This clone was detected only once. What it binds is unknown. Looked up from germline, CDR1 is SNHLY and CDR2 is FYNNEI. The V end lost 9 bases, the J end lost 0 bases, and 11 bases lay between the germline ends. The length of the CDR3 is 13 residues. Some clones are missing from TCRdb's copy, which holds only in-frame ones; the method was immunoSEQ multiplex PCR. The sample lists 2 million to 2.5 million clones, about 94% seen once, with 0.13% in the top ten. This chain uses TRBV2 with TRBJ1-1; D call uncertain. Source material: naive CD4+ T cells sorted from blood. Subset noted: CD45RA+ positively selected. This TCR derives from a man between 18 and 35 years old in good health. The CDR3 DNA follows: TGTGCCAGTCACAGCGAAATGAACACTGAAGCTTTCTTT. It encodes CASHSEMNTEAFF.